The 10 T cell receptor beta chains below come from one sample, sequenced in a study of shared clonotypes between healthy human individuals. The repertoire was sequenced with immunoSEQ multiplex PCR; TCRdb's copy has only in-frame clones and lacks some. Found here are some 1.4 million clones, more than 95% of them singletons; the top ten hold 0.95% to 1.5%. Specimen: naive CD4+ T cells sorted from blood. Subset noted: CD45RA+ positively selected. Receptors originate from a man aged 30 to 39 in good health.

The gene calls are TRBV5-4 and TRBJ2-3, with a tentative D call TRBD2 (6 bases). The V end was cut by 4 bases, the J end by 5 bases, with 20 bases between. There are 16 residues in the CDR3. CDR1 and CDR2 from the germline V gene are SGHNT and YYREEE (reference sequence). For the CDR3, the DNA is TGTGCCAGCAGCCCCACCATGAAGGGGCGGGGAGATACGCAGTATTTT. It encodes CASSPTMKGRGDTQYF.

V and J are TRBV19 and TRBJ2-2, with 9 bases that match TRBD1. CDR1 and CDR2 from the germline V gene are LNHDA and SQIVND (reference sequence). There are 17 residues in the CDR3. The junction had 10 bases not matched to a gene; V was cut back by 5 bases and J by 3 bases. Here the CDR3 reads CASSFVGTGTYTGELFF. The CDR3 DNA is TGTGCCAGTAGTTTCGTCGGGACAGGGACTTACACCGGGGAGCTGTTTTTT.

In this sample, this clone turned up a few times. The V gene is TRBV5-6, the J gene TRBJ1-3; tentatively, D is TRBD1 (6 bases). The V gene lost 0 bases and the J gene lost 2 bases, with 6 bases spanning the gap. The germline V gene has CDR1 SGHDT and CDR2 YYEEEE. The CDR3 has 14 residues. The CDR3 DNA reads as TGTGCCAGCAGCTTGGACAGGGCTGGAAACACCATATATTTT. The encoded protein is CASSLDRAGNTIYF.

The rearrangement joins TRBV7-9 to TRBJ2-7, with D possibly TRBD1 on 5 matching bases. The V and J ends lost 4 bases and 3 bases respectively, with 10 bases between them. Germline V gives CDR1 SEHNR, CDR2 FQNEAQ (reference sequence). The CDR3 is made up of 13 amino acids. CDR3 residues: CASSSQDYYEQYF. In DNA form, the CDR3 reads TGTGCCAGCAGCTCACAGGATTACTACGAGCAGTACTTC.

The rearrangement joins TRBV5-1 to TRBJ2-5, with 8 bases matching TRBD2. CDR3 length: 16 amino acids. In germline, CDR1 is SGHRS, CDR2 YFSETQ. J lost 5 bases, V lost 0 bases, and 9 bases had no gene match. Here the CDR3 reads CASSLDPSGSVETQYF. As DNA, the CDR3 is TGCGCCAGCAGCTTGGATCCTAGCGGGTCCGTGGAGACCCAGTACTTC.

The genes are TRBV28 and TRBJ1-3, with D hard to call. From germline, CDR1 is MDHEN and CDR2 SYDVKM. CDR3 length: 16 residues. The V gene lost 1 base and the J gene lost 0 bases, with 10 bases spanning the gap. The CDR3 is CASSLLLGPSGNTIYF. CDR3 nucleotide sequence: TGTGCCAGCAGTTTATTATTGGGTCCCTCTGGAAACACCATATATTTT.

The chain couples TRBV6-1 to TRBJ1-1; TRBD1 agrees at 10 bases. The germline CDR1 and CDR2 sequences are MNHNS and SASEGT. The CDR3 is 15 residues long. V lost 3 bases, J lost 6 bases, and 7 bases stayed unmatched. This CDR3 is CASSELTGGASEAFF. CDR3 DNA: TGTGCCAGCAGTGAGTTGACAGGGGGCGCATCTGAAGCTTTCTTT.

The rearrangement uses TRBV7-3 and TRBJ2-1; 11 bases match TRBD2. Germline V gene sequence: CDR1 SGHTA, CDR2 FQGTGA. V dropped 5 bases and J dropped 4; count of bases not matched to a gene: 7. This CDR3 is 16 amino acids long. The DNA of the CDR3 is TGTGCCAGCAGCGTCGCCGGGACTAGCGGTTACAATGAGCAGTTCTTC. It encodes CASSVAGTSGYNEQFF.

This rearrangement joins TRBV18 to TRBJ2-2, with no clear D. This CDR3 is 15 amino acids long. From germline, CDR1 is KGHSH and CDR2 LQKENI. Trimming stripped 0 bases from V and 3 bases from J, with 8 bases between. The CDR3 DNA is TGTGCCAGCTCACCACCTTCGGGTTACACCGGGGAGCTGTTTTTT. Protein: CASSPPSGYTGELFF.

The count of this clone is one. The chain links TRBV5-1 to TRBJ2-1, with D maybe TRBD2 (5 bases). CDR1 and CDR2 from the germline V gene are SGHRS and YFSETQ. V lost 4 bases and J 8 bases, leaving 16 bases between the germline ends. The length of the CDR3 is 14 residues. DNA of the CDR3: TGCGCCAGCAGCGTAAACGGGATTTTCGATGAGCAGTTCTTC. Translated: CASSVNGIFDEQFF.